The clone carrying this T cell receptor beta chain has more than one count but fewer than ten. In the original analysis: Amplification from reference gene primers served as the basis for estimated nucleated cell counts. Repertoires were generated with immunoSEQ multiplex PCR, while TCRdb's copy carries only in-frame clones and drops some. Clonal size and the V and J genes are those of that table, whereas D and trimming came from the DNA. The repertoire includes 100,000 to 120,000 clones, approximately 85% of them detected once, and 3% to 4% sits in the top ten. These data come from a study of blood T cell repertoires in COVID-19. This CDR3 contains 14 residues. Trimming cost V 5 bases and J 3 bases; bases outside gene matches: 7. Germline CDR1 and CDR2: MGHRA and YSYEKL.

The chain is built from TRBV4-1 and TRBJ2-7; TRBD2 aligns across 7 bases. Sample: peripheral blood. The sequence derives from a man aged 40-49 years with acute or convalescent COVID-19. CDR3 nucleotide sequence: TGCGCCAGCAGCTTTGGACTAGTTGACTACGAGCAGTACTTC. This sequence encodes CASSFGLVDYEQYF.